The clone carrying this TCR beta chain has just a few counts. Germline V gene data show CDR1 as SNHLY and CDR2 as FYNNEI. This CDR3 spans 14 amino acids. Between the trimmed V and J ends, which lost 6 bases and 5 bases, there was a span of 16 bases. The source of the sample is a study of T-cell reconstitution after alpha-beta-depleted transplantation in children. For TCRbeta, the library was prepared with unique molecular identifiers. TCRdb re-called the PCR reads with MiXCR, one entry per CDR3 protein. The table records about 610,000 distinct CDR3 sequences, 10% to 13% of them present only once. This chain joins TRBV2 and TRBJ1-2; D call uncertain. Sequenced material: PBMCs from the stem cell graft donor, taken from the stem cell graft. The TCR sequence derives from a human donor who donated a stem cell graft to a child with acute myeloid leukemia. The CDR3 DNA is TGTGCCAGCAGCCAAAGCAAGTCGAATTATGGCTACACCTTC. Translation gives CASSQSKSNYGYTF.